The source of this T cell receptor beta chain is a study of regulatory T cells in long-lasting Graves disease. Study-level information: Newly diagnosed Graves' patients took antithyroid drugs under 3 months. Findings and caveats of the study: Under persistent disease, TRBV28, TRBJ1-2 and TRBJ2-5 were used preferentially.

There are many counts of this clonotype. The antigen remains undetermined. V lost 2 bases and J 7 bases, leaving 13 bases between the germline ends. CDR1 is DFQATT and CDR2 is SNEGSKA in the germline V gene (reference sequence). CDR3 length equals 13 residues. The authors built TCR beta libraries using iRepertoire HTBI primers and Arm-PCR of CDR3 regions. Original data processing: Throughout the samples, researchers identified fewer than 80 TRBV and approximately 15 TRBJ segments. MiXCR, run by TCRdb on the multiplex PCR reads, gives a single entry per CDR3 protein. These V and J calls are TCRdb output, not the study's own analysis. The repertoire holds approximately 390,000 distinct CDR3 sequences, with under 20% as singletons. Time point described: newly diagnosed GD, antithyroid drugs for less than 3 months. PBMCs provided the RNA from which the TCR library was made. Roughly 9.8 milliliters of peripheral blood went into EDTA tubes.

The sample was also linked to a second study, of T cells in Graves' hyperthyroidism and ophthalmopathy.

The sequencing here drew on peripheral blood mononuclear cells (PBMCs), taken at new diagnosis, from a patient treated with antithyroid drugs. The receptor was derived from a woman between 18 and 29 years old with Graves disease. The V and J genes are TRBV20-1 and TRBJ2-3; TRBD2 is a possible D gene (6 bases). The CDR3 protein is CSARRRGINTQYF. DNA of the CDR3: TGCAGTGCTAGACGGCGGGGAATAAATACGCAGTATTTT.